This T cell receptor (beta chain) is drawn from a study of blood T cell repertoires in COVID-19. Study details: T cells, B-cell-depleted T cells, or PBMCs supplied cDNA or gDNA.

Per the authors' pipeline: Researchers report that nucleated cell counts were estimated from reference gene primer amplification. Data came from immunoSEQ multiplex PCR; TCRdb stores just in-frame clones and leaves some out. V, J and clone size are taken as reported in that table, and D and trimming were inferred from the DNA itself. The sample has about 98,000 clones; over 70% are singletons. V lost 3 bases to trimming and J lost 2 bases; unmatched junction nucleotides: 10. CDR3 size: 19 residues. CDR1 and CDR2 (germline): SGHVS, FQNEAQ. The sequenced sample consisted of peripheral blood. The chain couples TRBV7-8 to TRBJ2-4, with 13 bases that match TRBD2. The sequence came from a man between 70 and 80 years old with acute or convalescent COVID-19. CDR3 in DNA: TGTGCCAGCAGCTTCGCCGAGGGGACTAGCGGGAATCCCAAAAACATTCAGTACTTC. Its protein is CASSFAEGTSGNPKNIQYF.